This T cell receptor beta chain comes out of a study of T cell repertoires in cytomegalovirus infection. Findings and caveats of the study: Based on cumulative public TCR beta family frequency, carriers of CMV plus the relevant HLA were identified.

Germline CDR1 and CDR2: MDHEN and SYDVKM. Trimming pared 6 bases from V and 4 bases from J, leaving 16 bases between. This CDR3 has 15 residues. This clonotype came up a few times. No antigen is known for it. TCRdb reanalysed the reads using MiXCR and keeps one entry per CDR3 protein. The sample lists about 330,000 distinct CDR3 sequences; about 35% were seen once. The input for sequencing was cultured PBMCs, taken from culture after CMV antigen stimulation. The J gene is TRBJ2-1, the V gene TRBV28, with D possibly matching TRBD2 (6 bases). This sequence originates from a human donor in good health (CMV status not recorded). Some clones in this sample may be carry-over from other donors' samples. CDR3 DNA sequence: TGTGCCAGCAGCCCGACTAGTATGCGGTACAATGAGCAGTTCTTC. It yields the protein CASSPTSMRYNEQFF.